This is a list of T cell receptor beta chains from one sample in a study of HIV-infected children after antiretroviral therapy interruption. TCRdb recomputed calls from the 3' RACE reads with MiXCR, one row per CDR3 protein. The sample holds approximately 95,000 distinct CDR3 sequences, about 6.9% seen once. The specimen comprised CD45RA+ CD4+ T cells from PBMCs, pooled from several time points, sampled from a donor given antiretroviral therapy, either interrupted or continuous. These receptors were collected from a pool of human donors with HIV. CDR3s include the opening cysteine and the closing phenylalanine or tryptophan. D genes are given only for firm matches. Rows give clone size only sometimes, using once, few, many, or a class for an expanded clone.

V	D	size	J	CDR3	DNA
TRBV11-1	.	many	TRBJ1-3	CASSLRVGTLRSGNTIYF	TGTGCCAGCAGCTTAAGGGTCGGGACTCTTCGCTCTGGAAACACCATATATTTT
TRBV6-6	.	.	TRBJ2-7	CASSDADSSYEQYF	TGTGCCAGCAGTGATGCCGACAGCTCCTATGAACAGTACTTC
TRBV30	.	many	TRBJ2-2	CAWSVGGAGELFF	TGTGCCTGGAGTGTAGGGGGGGCCGGGGAGCTGTTTTTT
TRBV7-8	.	many	TRBJ2-7	CASNPTDSYEQYF	TGTGCCAGCAACCCCACGGACTCCTACGAGCAGTACTTC
TRBV3-1	.	many	TRBJ1-3	CASSQARLDSGNTIYF	TGTGCCAGCAGCCAAGCGAGGTTGGACTCTGGAAACACCATATATTTT
TRBV12-3/TRBV12-4	TRBD2	.	TRBJ2-7	CASSLFGLAGAYEQYF	TGTGCCAGCAGTTTATTCGGATTAGCGGGGGCCTACGAGCAGTACTTC
TRBV20-1	.	many	TRBJ2-2	CSARDVRTATGELFF	TGCAGTGCTAGAGACGTTCGGACAGCCACCGGGGAGCTGTTTTTT
TRBV20-1	.	few	TRBJ1-6	CSARERRTDSPLHF	TGCAGTGCTAGAGAACGTCGGACGGATTCACCCCTCCACTTT
TRBV7-2	.	.	TRBJ2-1	CASSLQSTEQFF	TGTGCCAGCAGCTTACAGTCTACTGAGCAGTTCTTC
TRBV2	TRBD1	many	TRBJ1-4	CASNFWGQGLEKLFF	TGTGCCAGCAATTTTTGGGGACAGGGACTTGAAAAACTGTTTTTT
TRBV19	TRBD1	few	TRBJ1-5	CASSPPQGANSNQPQHF	TGTGCCAGTAGTCCCCCCCAGGGGGCGAATAGCAATCAGCCCCAGCATTTT
TRBV11-1	.	many	TRBJ1-2	CASIQFPRQETLYGYTF	TGTGCCAGCATCCAATTTCCTAGACAGGAGACCCTCTATGGCTACACCTTC
TRBV19	.	many	TRBJ2-2	CASTYTGELFF	TGTGCCAGTACGTACACCGGGGAGCTGTTTTTT
TRBV6-1	.	.	TRBJ2-7	CASSSRDEVEQYF	TGTGCCAGCAGTTCCCGGGACGAAGTGGAGCAGTACTTC
TRBV11-2	TRBD1	.	TRBJ2-2	CASGNGQGTTGELFF	TGTGCCAGCGGGAACGGACAGGGGACCACCGGGGAGCTGTTTTTT
TRBV7-2	.	many	TRBJ1-1	CASSPLMVAGRRTEAFF	TGTGCCAGCAGCCCCCTTATGGTTGCGGGGAGACGCACTGAAGCTTTCTTT
TRBV5-1	.	few	TRBJ2-1	CASSLYGGANNEQFF	TGCGCCAGCAGCTTGTATGGGGGGGCAAACAATGAGCAGTTCTTC
TRBV3-2	.	.	TRBJ1-1	CASSPGAMGTEAFF	TGTGCCAGCAGCCCCGGGGCCATGGGGACTGAAGCTTTCTTT
TRBV20-1	TRBD1	many	TRBJ1-1	CSARTGLNTEAFF	TGCAGTGCGAGGACAGGATTGAACACTGAAGCTTTCTTT
TRBV6-5	.	many	TRBJ2-3	CASSYGLSTDTQYF	TGTGCCAGCAGTTACGGACTGAGCACAGATACGCAGTATTTT
TRBV7-2	TRBD1	many	TRBJ2-7	CASSLRGQGADEQYF	TGTGCCAGCAGCTTACGCGGACAGGGGGCTGACGAGCAGTACTTC
TRBV12-3/TRBV12-4	.	many	TRBJ2-7	CASRQGQAREQYF	TGTGCCAGCAGACAAGGGCAGGCGCGGGAGCAGTACTTC
TRBV6-5	.	many	TRBJ1-3	CASSDATDSGNTLYF	TGTGCCAGCAGTGATGCGACAGATTCTGGAAATACGCTCTATTTT
TRBV7-2	TRBD2	many	TRBJ2-3	CASNLSGGKYSTDTQYF	TGTGCCAGCAATTTAAGCGGGGGGAAATATAGCACAGATACGCAGTATTTT
TRBV19	TRBD1	.	TRBJ1-2	CASSITGGSYGYTF	TGTGCCAGTAGTATAACAGGGGGCAGCTATGGCTACACCTTC
TRBV7-9	TRBD1	.	TRBJ1-1	CASSSWGTGGTRGVEAFF	TGTGCCAGCAGCTCTTGGGGGACAGGGGGCACAAGGGGTGTAGAAGCTTTCTTT
TRBV6-5	.	many	TRBJ1-6	CASSYEQGVSPLHF	TGTGCCAGCAGTTACGAACAGGGCGTCTCACCCCTCCACTTT
TRBV5-4	TRBD2	few	TRBJ2-1	CASSFGFLAGSDNEQFF	TGTGCCAGCAGCTTTGGTTTCCTAGCGGGGTCAGACAATGAGCAGTTCTTC
TRBV5-6	.	.	TRBJ1-2	CASSLKFSLSYGYTF	TGTGCCAGCAGCTTGAAGTTCAGCCTCAGCTATGGCTACACCTTC